This T cell receptor beta chain was sequenced in a study of cytomegalovirus exposure and HLA in healthy donors. At the level of the study: The 120 validation repertoires were produced on the same platform as the 650 or so repertoires of the first cohort. This was reported in a later analysis.

Trimming at V came to 1 base and at J to 11 bases, leaving 2 bases not matched to a gene. Germline V gives CDR1 MDHEN, CDR2 SYDVKM. The CDR3 sequence is 12 residues long. General study findings and limits: The study designated 150 or so TCR beta chains cytomegalovirus-associated.

Worth noting for this clone: What it recognizes is unknown.

Data came from immunoSEQ multiplex PCR; TCRdb stores just in-frame clones and leaves some out. The sample has approximately 110,000 clones, roughly nine tenths seen once. These donors were members of the 120-subject validation cohort, a group separate from the roughly 700-subject first cohort. The chain uses TRBV28 and TRBJ1-1, with TRBD1 identical over 9 bases. Sequenced material: PBMCs. This TCR was recovered from a woman younger than 35 in good health and CMV-seropositive. Here the CDR3 DNA reads TGTGCCAGCAGTTTATCGGACAGGGGTGCTTTCTTT. Translating it yields CASSLSDRGAFF.